This T cell receptor (beta chain) originates from a study of T cell repertoires in cytomegalovirus infection (dated by TCRdb to between 2018 and 2021). Broadly, across the study: Alongside well-studied HLA-B-restricted epitopes, the peptide stimulations were aimed at recently identified HLA-C-restricted CMV epitopes, whose presentation resists viral immunomodulation. Because public TCR beta signatures pointed to carriage of CMV infection together with the matching HLA type, the HLA type of each donor mattered for the analysis. Overall results and qualifications from the work: In the ex vivo response, HLA-C-restricted CMV-specific TCR beta clonotypes were dominant, and in two of eight donors the single most frequent clonotype came from this HLA-C-restricted group. Cumulative frequency of public TCR beta family members discriminated carriers of CMV infection plus the relevant HLA type in this cohort and an independent approximately 400-donor cohort.

The CDR3, from cysteine to phenylalanine, totals 14 residues. Only the CDR3 part of the read is kept: 42 bases, read in frame from the first base. V is shortened by 5 bases, J by 3 bases, and the region joining them spans 11 bases. Worth noting for this clonotype: Which antigen it targets is not known. Base qualities are missing; no much larger clone stands one base away.

Instrument on record: Illumina HiSeq 1500. In-frame beta chains were kept once TCRdb had trimmed the public reads at Q25 with fastp and called clones with MiXCR. Every entry covers one CDR3 protein and lists the most common genes and DNA from its rows. In this sample the table shows roughly 280,000 distinct CDR3 sequences, approximately 22% of which occur a single time. Approximately 19% of the sample goes to the ten largest clones. Sample treatment or condition, as interpreted from the label and publication: in vitro stimulation with specific CMV peptide epitopes to enrich CMV-specific T cells. The sequence is built from TRBV12-3 or TRBV12-4 and TRBJ2-1; the D gene is unclear. This receptor was obtained from a human donor in good health (CMV status not recorded). Some clones in this sample may be carry-over from other donors' samples. Sequenced here: cultured PBMCs, sampled from culture after CMV antigen stimulation. The CDR3 sequence is CASSHDNSYNEQFF. The bases read TGTGCCAGCAGTCACGACAATAGCTACAATGAGCAGTTCTTC.